Ten or more counts support the clone carrying this TCR beta chain. Its antigen is currently unknown. This sample was taken from a study of T-cell reconstitution after alpha-beta-depleted transplantation in children. Study observations and caveats: Surviving recipient T cells and thymic progenitors underlay high day-60 TCRbeta diversity in some patients. Several hundred expanded graft clones reportedly gave rise to the alpha-beta T cells present about two months after transplant. The authors attributed T-cell counts and diversity one year after transplant mostly to newly produced T cells.

The TCRbeta library incorporated unique molecular identifiers. Each CDR3 protein gets one entry after TCRdb re-called the PCR reads with MiXCR. The data contain 600,000 to 700,000 distinct CDR3 sequences, around 13% of them singletons. Trimming cost V 3 bases and J 0 bases, with 6 bases left between them. The CDR3 spans 14 residues. The TCR sequence derives from a girl under 10 years old with congenital amegakaryocytic thrombocytopenia, due to receive a stem cell transplant. This sequence joins TRBV12-3 or TRBV12-4 and TRBJ1-5; D not certain. The sequencing here drew on PBMCs, taken before TCRalphabeta/CD19-depleted stem cell transplant. The CDR3, as DNA: TGTGCCAGCAGTTTTCCCGGTAGCAATCAGCCCCAGCATTTT. Amino acid sequence: CASSFPGSNQPQHF.